These 8 T cell receptor beta chains originate from one sample sequenced in a study of blood T cell repertoires in COVID-19. The protocol was immunoSEQ multiplex PCR, while the TCRdb copy is restricted to in-frame clones and leaves out a portion. The data contain about 98,000 clones, approximately 90% of them singletons. Sequencing input: peripheral blood. These TCRs come from a man aged 45-65 years with active COVID-19.

The rearrangement uses TRBV18 and TRBJ2-7; the match to TRBD1 covers 7 bases. CDR1 KGHSH and CDR2 LQKENI come from the germline V gene. The CDR3 sequence is 13 residues long. The junction had 8 bases not matched to a gene; V was cut back by 6 bases and J by 6 bases. The CDR3 sequence: CASSQETGIEQYF. The CDR3 nucleotides read TGTGCCAGCTCCCAGGAGACAGGGATCGAGCAGTACTTC.

The chain combines TRBV5-5 with TRBJ2-3; TRBD2 agrees at 8 bases. The CDR3 totals 15 residues. CDR1 is SGHKS and CDR2 is YYEKEE in the germline V gene (reference sequence). V shed 2 bases, J shed 3 bases, and the junction held 5 bases outside the gene matches. The CDR3 DNA reads as TGTGCCAGCAGCTTTCCAGGACTAGCAACAGATACGCAGTATTTT. The encoded protein is CASSFPGLATDTQYF.

The rearrangement joins TRBV4-2 to TRBJ2-5, with 7 bases lining up with TRBD1. This CDR3 is 16 amino acids long. Germline assignment: CDR1 LGHNA and CDR2 YNFKEQ. V was pared by 1 base and J by 5 bases, with 10 bases of the junction left unmatched. This CDR3 reads CASSQVSSGGWETQYF. CDR3 bases: TGTGCCAGCAGCCAAGTGAGCTCAGGGGGTTGGGAGACCCAGTACTTC.

Regarding this clone: Relative to the germline gene, one junction end is altered; a read error may explain this. The genes are TRBV27 and TRBJ1-5; no clear D. Germline CDR1 reads MNHEY; CDR2 reads SMNVEV (reference sequence). The CDR3 has 14 amino acids. CDR3 protein: CASGFLDSNQPQHF. CDR3 sequence (DNA): TGTGCCAGCGGTTTTCTGGACTCAAATCAGCCCCAGCATTTT.

V is TRBV15 and J is TRBJ2-1; unclear D gene. Looked up from germline, CDR1 is LNHNV and CDR2 is YYDKDF (reference sequence). This CDR3 contains 15 residues. V was pared by 0 bases and J by 6 bases, with 12 bases between. For the CDR3, the DNA is TGTGCCACCAGCAGAGATCCCCGGGTGGGCAATGAGCAGTTCTTC. Translation: CATSRDPRVGNEQFF.

The V gene is TRBV7-2, the J gene TRBJ2-5; 8 bases are a match to TRBD1. Germline values: CDR1 SGHTA, CDR2 FQGNSA. Trimming at V came to 5 bases and at J to 3 bases, leaving 5 bases not matched to a gene. This CDR3 has 14 amino acids. This CDR3 reads CASSKQTGEETQYF. The CDR3 nucleotides read TGTGCCAGCAGCAAACAGACAGGGGAAGAGACCCAGTACTTC.

V and J are TRBV7-2 and TRBJ2-7; D remains unclear. In germline, CDR1 is SGHTA, CDR2 FQGNSA. There are 12 residues in the CDR3. The V end lost 4 bases, the J end lost 3 bases, and 7 bases lay between the germline ends. The CDR3 loop reads CASSSGVYEQYF. The CDR3 nucleotides read TGTGCCAGCAGCTCAGGCGTCTACGAGCAGTACTTC.

CDR3 residues: CASSPLTRNNEQFF. The DNA of the CDR3 is TGTGCCAGCAGCCCCCTGACTAGAAACAATGAGCAGTTCTTC. This chain uses TRBV9 with TRBJ2-1, with TRBD2 as a possible D gene (6 bases). V was pared by 4 bases and J by 5 bases, with 13 bases between. CDR1 SGDLS and CDR2 YYNGEE come from the germline V gene. There are 14 residues in the CDR3.